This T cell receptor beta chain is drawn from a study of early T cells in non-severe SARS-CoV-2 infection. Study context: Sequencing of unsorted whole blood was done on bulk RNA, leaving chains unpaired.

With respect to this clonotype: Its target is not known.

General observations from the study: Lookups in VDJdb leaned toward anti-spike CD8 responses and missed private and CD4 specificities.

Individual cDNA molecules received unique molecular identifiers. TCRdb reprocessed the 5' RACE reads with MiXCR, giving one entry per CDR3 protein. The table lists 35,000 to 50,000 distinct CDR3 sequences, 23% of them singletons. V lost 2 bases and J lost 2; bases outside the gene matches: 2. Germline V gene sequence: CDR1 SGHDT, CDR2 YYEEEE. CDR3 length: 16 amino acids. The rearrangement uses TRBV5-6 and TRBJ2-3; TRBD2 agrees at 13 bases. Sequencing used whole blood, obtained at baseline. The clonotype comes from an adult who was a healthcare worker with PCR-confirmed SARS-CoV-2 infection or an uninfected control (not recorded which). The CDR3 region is CASSFGLAGVTDTQYF. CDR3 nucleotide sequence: TGTGCCAGCAGCTTCGGACTAGCGGGAGTCACAGATACGCAGTATTTT. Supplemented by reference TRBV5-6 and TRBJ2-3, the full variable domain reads DAGVTQSPTHLIKTRGQQVTLRCSPKSGHDTVSWYQQALGQGPQFIFQYYEEEERQRGNFPDRFSGHQFPNYSSELNVNALLLGDSALYLCASSFGLAGVTDTQYFGPGTRLTVL.